These 8 T cell receptor beta chains came from one sample sequenced in a study of control samples from healthy donors and cancer patients. The assay was immunoSEQ multiplex PCR, and TCRdb's table has in-frame clones only and misses some. The sample holds about 75,000 clones, approximately 94% seen once. Sequencing input: blood. These receptors all stem from a woman in her 40s in good health.

The J gene is TRBJ2-1, the V gene TRBV7-3, with 8 nucleotides matching TRBD1. Germline CDR1 reads SGHTA; CDR2 reads FQGTGA. The CDR3 covers 16 residues. V lost 1 base to trimming and J lost 7 bases; unmatched junction nucleotides: 9. CDR3 in amino acids: CASSLNKPTGVNEQFF. The CDR3 nucleotides are TGTGCCAGCAGCTTAAATAAACCGACAGGGGTAAATGAGCAGTTCTTC.

V gene TRBV19 combines with J gene TRBJ2-1, with TRBD2 as a possible D gene (5 bases). The germline V gene encodes CDR1 LNHDA and CDR2 SQIVND (reference sequence). The CDR3 consists of 15 residues. Trimming took 7 bases from V and 0 from J, leaving 13 bases between them. CDR3 amino acids: CASKVGVHSYNEQFF. The CDR3, as DNA: TGTGCCAGTAAAGTGGGAGTCCACTCCTACAATGAGCAGTTCTTC.

J is TRBJ2-7 and V is TRBV4-3; 7 nucleotides align to TRBD1. The CDR3 length is 14 residues. The trim removed 4 bases at V and 5 bases at J, leaving 8 bases unmatched. CDR1 is LGHNA and CDR2 is YSLEER in the germline V gene. This CDR3 reads CASSPTGERNEQYF. CDR3 DNA: TGCGCCAGCAGCCCAACAGGGGAAAGGAACGAGCAGTACTTC.

The V gene is TRBV30, the J gene TRBJ2-5; D call uncertain. Germline V gene data show CDR1 as GTSNPN and CDR2 as SVGIG (reference sequence). This CDR3 is built from 12 residues. Trimming stripped 8 bases from V and 2 bases from J, with 12 bases between. The CDR3 here is CARMDGQETQYF. The CDR3 nucleotides read TGTGCCCGGATGGACGGACAAGAGACCCAGTACTTC.

The V gene is TRBV7-9, the J gene TRBJ2-7; D perhaps matches TRBD2 (6 bases). V lost 1 base, J lost 0 bases, and 10 bases lay in between. Germline V gene sequence: CDR1 SEHNR, CDR2 FQNEAQ (reference sequence). This CDR3 comprises 15 residues. The CDR3 here is CASSLVGDFSYEQYF. The CDR3 DNA follows: TGTGCCAGCAGCTTAGTCGGGGACTTCTCCTACGAGCAGTACTTC.

The gene calls are TRBV5-1 and TRBJ2-7; possibly TRBD1 or TRBD2 for D (5 bases each). The CDR3 is 15 residues long. V dropped 4 bases and J dropped 6 bases, with 20 bases sitting between them. The V gene's germline CDR1 is SGHRS and CDR2 YFSETQ. The CDR3 protein is CASSGGRTGPSEQYF. CDR3 coding DNA: TGCGCCAGCAGCGGGGGAAGGACGGGGCCCTCCGAGCAGTACTTC.

This chain links TRBV6-1 with TRBJ2-3; D ambiguous. There are 14 residues in the CDR3. Germline-derived CDR1 and CDR2 are MNHNS and SASEGT. Trimming took 3 bases from V and 4 from J, leaving 11 bases between them. The chain's CDR3 is CASSDRNSPDTQYF. In nucleotides, the CDR3 is TGTGCCAGCAGTGACAGGAATTCCCCAGATACGCAGTATTTT.

The gene calls are TRBV4-1 and TRBJ1-2, with D possibly being TRBD1 (5 bases). Trimming took 3 bases from V and 1 from J, leaving 15 bases between them. The CDR3 runs 16 residues. The germline V gene has CDR1 MGHRA and CDR2 YSYEKL. DNA for the CDR3: TGCGCCAGCAGCCAGGGAGACGGTGGGGGTAACTATGGCTACACCTTC. It specifies CASSQGDGGGNYGYTF.